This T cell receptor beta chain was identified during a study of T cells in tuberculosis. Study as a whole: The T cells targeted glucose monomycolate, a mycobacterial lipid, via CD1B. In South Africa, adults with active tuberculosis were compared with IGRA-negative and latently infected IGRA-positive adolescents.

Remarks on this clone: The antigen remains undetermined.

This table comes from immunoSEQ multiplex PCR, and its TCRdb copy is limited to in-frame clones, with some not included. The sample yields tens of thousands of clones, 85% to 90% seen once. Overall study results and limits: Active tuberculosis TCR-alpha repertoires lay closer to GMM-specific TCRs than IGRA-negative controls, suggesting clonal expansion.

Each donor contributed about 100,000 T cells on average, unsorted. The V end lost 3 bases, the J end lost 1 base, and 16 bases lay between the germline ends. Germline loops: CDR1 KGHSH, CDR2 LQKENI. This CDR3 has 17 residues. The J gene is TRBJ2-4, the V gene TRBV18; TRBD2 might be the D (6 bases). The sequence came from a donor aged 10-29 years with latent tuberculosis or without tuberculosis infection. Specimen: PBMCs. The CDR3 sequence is CASSPEQTSPAKNIQYF. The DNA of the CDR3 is TGTGCCAGCTCACCCGAGCAGACTAGTCCCGCCAAAAACATTCAGTACTTC.